Included here is one TCR beta chain sequence, with context. What it recognizes is unknown. Healthy Caucasians from Russia aged about 6 to 90 served as donors. The data are from a study of blood T cells in healthy people across ages. Study outcomes and limitations: The CMV status of each donor remained undetermined, and this could have confounded shifts in expanded clonotypes. Relative to aged donors, long-lived donors carried more naive CD4+ cells and displayed higher diversity.

Germline lookup yields CDR1 MNHEY and CDR2 SVGAGI. V lost 2 bases and J lost 0, with 12 bases in between. This CDR3 has 16 amino acids. Alongside a J-beta primer mix, a sample-barcoded 5' primer served in a second PCR lasting about 6 to 11 cycles. TCRdb re-called the 5' RACE reads with MiXCR, one entry per CDR3 protein. The table lists roughly 1,500,000 distinct CDR3 sequences, approximately 40% of them singletons. This rearrangement joins TRBV6-5 to TRBJ2-3, with D perhaps matching TRBD2 (6 bases). The sequenced material came from blood. The origin of this receptor is a woman aged 18 to 35 in good health. In nucleotides, the CDR3 is TGTGCCAGCAGTTACAGGGTAGCGGTTAGCACAGATACGCAGTATTTT. Translating gives CASSYRVAVSTDTQYF.